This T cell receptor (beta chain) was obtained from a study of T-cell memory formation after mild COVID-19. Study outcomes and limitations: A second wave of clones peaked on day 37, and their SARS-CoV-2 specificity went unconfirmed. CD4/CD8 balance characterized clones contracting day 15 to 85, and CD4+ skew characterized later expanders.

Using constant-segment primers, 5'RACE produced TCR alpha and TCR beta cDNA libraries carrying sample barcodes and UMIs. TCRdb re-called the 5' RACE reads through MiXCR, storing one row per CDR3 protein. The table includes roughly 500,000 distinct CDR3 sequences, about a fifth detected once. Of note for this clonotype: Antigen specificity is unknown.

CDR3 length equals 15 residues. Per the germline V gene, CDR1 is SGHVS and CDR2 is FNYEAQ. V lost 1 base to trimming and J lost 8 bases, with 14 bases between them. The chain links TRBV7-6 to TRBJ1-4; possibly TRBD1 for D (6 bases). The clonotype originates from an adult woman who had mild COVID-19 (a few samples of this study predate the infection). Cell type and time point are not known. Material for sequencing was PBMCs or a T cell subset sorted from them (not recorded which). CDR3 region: CASSLGGAGVEKLFF. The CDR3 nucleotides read TGTGCCAGCAGCTTAGGAGGTGCAGGGGTCGAAAAACTGTTTTTT.